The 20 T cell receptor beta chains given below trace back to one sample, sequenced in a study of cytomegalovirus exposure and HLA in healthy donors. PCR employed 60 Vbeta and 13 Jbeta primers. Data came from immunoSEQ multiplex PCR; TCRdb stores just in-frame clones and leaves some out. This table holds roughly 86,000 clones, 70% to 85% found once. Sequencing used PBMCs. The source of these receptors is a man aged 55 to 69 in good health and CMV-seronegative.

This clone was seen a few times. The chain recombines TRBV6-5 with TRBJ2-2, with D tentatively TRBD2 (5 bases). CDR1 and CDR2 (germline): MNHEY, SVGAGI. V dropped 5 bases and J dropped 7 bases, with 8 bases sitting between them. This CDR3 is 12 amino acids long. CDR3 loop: CASSLRDGELFF. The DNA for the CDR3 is TGTGCCAGCAGTCTCCGGGACGGGGAGCTGTTTTTT.

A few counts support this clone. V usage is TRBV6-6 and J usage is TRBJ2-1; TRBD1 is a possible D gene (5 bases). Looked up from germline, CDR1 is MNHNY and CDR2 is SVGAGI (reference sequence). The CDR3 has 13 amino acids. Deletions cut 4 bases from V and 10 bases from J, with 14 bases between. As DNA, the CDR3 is TGTGCCAGCAGTTTCGACAGAACAGAGGAGCAGTTCTTC. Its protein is CASSFDRTEEQFF.

The CDR3, as DNA: TGTGCCAGTAGACCCACAGGGGGCCAGTATTCACCCCTCCACTTT. Its translation: CASRPTGGQYSPLHF. The rearrangement uses TRBV19 and TRBJ1-6; 9 nucleotides match TRBD1. The V gene end was trimmed by 6 bases and the J gene end by 8 bases; junction bases not matched to a gene: 8. The CDR3 covers 15 residues. The germline V gene encodes CDR1 LNHDA and CDR2 SQIVND (reference sequence).

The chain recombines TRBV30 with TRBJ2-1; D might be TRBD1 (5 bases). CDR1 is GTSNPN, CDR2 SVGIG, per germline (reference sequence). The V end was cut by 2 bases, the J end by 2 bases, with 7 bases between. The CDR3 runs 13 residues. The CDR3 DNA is TGTGCCTGGAGTAGGGGAACCTACAATGAGCAGTTCTTC. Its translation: CAWSRGTYNEQFF.

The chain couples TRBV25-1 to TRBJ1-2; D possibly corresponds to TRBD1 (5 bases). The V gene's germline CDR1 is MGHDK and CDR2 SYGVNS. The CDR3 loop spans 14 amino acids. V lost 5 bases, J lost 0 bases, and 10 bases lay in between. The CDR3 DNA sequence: TGTGCCAGCAGTAGGCAGGGCACTAACTATGGCTACACCTTC. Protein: CASSRQGTNYGYTF.

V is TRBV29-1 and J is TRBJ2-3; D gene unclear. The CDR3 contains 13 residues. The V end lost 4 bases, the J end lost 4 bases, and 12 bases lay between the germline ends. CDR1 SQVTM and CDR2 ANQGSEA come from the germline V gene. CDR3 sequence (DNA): TGCAGCGTTGGACCTCGGGTGGCAGATACGCAGTATTTT. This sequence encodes CSVGPRVADTQYF.

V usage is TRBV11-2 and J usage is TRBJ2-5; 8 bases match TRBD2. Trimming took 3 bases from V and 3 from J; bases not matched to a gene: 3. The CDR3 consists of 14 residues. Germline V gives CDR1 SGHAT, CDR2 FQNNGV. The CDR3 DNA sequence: TGTGCCAGCAGCTTCTCAGCGGGAGAAGAGACCCAGTACTTC. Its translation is CASSFSAGEETQYF.

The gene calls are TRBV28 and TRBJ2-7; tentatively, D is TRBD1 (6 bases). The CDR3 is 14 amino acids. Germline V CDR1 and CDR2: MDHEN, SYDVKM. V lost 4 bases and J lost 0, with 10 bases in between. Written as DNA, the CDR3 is TGTGCCAGCAGTTCAGGGGCCCCCTCCTACGAGCAGTACTTC. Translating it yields CASSSGAPSYEQYF.

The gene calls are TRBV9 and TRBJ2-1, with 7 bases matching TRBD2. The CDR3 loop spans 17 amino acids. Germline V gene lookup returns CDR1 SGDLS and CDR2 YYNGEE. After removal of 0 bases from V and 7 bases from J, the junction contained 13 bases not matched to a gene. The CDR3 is CASSVDEAGPLGNEQFF. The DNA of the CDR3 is TGTGCCAGCAGCGTAGATGAAGCGGGACCCCTTGGTAATGAGCAGTTCTTC.

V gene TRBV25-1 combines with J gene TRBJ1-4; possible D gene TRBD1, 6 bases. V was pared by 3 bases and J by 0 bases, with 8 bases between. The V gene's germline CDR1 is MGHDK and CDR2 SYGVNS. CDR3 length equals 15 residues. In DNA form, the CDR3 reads TGTGCCAGCAGTGAGGACAGTGCAACTAATGAAAAACTGTTTTTT. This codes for CASSEDSATNEKLFF.

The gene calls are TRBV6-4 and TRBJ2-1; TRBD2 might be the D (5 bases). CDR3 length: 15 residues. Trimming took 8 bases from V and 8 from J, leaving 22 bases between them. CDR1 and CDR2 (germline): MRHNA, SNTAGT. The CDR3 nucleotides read TGTGCCAGCGGGTCTCTGGCGGCGCTCGGGGATGAGCAGTTCTTC. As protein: CASGSLAALGDEQFF.

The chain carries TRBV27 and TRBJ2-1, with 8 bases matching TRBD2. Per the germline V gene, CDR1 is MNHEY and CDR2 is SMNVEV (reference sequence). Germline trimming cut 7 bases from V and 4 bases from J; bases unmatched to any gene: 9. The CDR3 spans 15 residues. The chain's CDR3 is CASTEGTSAYNEQFF. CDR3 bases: TGTGCCAGCACTGAAGGGACTAGTGCTTACAATGAGCAGTTCTTC.

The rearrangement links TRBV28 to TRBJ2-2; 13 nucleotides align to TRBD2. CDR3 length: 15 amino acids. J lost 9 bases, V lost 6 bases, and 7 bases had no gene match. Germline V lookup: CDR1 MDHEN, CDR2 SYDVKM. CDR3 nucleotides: TGTGCCAGCAGCCCTACTAGCGGGAGGGTCCGGGAGCTGTTTTTT. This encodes CASSPTSGRVRELFF.

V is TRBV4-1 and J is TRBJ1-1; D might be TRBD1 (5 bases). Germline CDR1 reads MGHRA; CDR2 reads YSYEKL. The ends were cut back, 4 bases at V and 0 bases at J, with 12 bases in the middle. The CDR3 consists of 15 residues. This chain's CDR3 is CASSPLGTMNTEAFF. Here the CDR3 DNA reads TGCGCCAGCAGCCCACTCGGGACTATGAACACTGAAGCTTTCTTT.

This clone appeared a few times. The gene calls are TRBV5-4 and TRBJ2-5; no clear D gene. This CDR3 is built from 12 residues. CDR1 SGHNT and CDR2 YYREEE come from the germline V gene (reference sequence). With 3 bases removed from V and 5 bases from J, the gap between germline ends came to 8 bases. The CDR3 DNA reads TGTGCCAGCAGCTCACACGGGGAGACCCAGTACTTC. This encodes CASSSHGETQYF.

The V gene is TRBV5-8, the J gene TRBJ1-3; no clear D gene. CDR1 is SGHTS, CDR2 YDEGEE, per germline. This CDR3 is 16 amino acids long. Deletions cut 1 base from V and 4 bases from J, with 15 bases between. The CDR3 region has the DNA TGTGCCAGCAGCTTGCTCAACATACACCCAGGAAACACCATATATTTT. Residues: CASSLLNIHPGNTIYF. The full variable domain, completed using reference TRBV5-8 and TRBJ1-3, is EAGVTQSPTHLIKTRGQQATLRCSPISGHTSVYWYQQALGLGLQFLLWYDEGEERNRGNFPPRFSGRQFPNYSSELNVNALELEDSALYLCASSLLNIHPGNTIYFGEGSWLTVV.

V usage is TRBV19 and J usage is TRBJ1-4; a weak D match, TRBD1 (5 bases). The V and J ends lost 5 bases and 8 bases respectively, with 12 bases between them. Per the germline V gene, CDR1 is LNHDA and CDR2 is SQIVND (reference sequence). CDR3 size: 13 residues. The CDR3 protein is CASSGATAEKLFF. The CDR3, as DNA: TGTGCCAGTAGTGGGGCGACAGCCGAAAAACTGTTTTTT.

The CDR3 bases are TGCGCCAGCAGCCAAGATCGAGGGAGGGGTGCAGATACGCAGTATTTT. This codes for CASSQDRGRGADTQYF. The chain is built from TRBV4-3 and TRBJ2-3; 7 nucleotides agree with TRBD2. Looked up from germline, CDR1 is LGHNA and CDR2 is YSLEER. V dropped 0 bases and J dropped 4; count of bases not matched to a gene: 7. The CDR3 sequence is 16 residues long.

This chain's CDR3 is CASSLITSGGLIGTQYF. In DNA form, the CDR3 reads TGTGCCAGCAGCTTGATAACTAGCGGGGGTTTAATTGGTACGCAGTATTTT. This chain connects TRBV5-6 to TRBJ2-3; 11 bases fit TRBD2. Germline values: CDR1 SGHDT, CDR2 YYEEEE. The junction had 12 bases not matched to a gene; V was cut back by 1 base and J by 8 bases. CDR3 size: 17 residues.

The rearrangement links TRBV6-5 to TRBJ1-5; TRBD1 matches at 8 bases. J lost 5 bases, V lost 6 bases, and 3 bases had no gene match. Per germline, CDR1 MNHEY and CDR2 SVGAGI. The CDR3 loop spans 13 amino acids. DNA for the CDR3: TGTGCCAGCAGACTGACAGGGGATCAGCCCCAGCATTTT. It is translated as CASRLTGDQPQHF.